This is a list of T cell receptor beta chains from one sample in a study of CD8 T cells in Susac syndrome. MiXCR was run by TCRdb on the immunoSEQ multiplex PCR reads, yielding one entry per CDR3 protein. This table holds more than 200,000 distinct CDR3 sequences, more than 85% found once. Sequences were obtained from CD8+ T cells from PBMCs. These receptors were obtained from a human donor with multiple sclerosis. CDR3s include the opening cysteine and the closing phenylalanine or tryptophan. D genes are given only for firm matches. Only part of the rows carry a size: once, few, many, or a class if the clone is expanded.

clone_size,d_call,j_call,v_call,cdr3_nt,cdr3_aa
-,TRBD1,TRBJ1-2,TRBV10-2,TGCGCCAGTACCGGGACAGGGTTCTATGGCTACACCTTC,CASTGTGFYGYTF
-,TRBD1,TRBJ1-5,TRBV4-2,TGTGCCAGCAGCCAGGATTCAGGGGGGCAGCCCCAGCATTTT,CASSQDSGGQPQHF
-,TRBD2,TRBJ2-1,TRBV6-2/TRBV6-3,TGTGCCAGCAGGATAGCGGGGGGCGATGAGCAGTTCTTC,CASRIAGGDEQFF
-,-,TRBJ1-1,TRBV7-9,TGTGCCAGCGGCCGGGCGGGGCCCCTTGCTGAAGCTTTCTTT,CASGRAGPLAEAFF
-,-,TRBJ2-7,TRBV7-2,TGTGCCAGCAGCACCCTCGGACGGTACGAGCAGTACTTC,CASSTLGRYEQYF
once,-,TRBJ1-4,TRBV21-1,TGTGCCAGCAGCAAACGGAAGGAGTGGGCAACTAATGAAAAACTGTTTTTT,CASSKRKEWATNEKLFF
-,TRBD1,TRBJ2-7,TRBV30,TGTGCCTGGACCCGAGGGGTCGGACAGGGGGGGGAGCAGTACTTC,CAWTRGVGQGGEQYF
-,TRBD1,TRBJ2-7,TRBV12-3/TRBV12-4,TGTGCCAGCAGTTTAGGGACAGGAGGATACGAGCAGTACTTC,CASSLGTGGYEQYF
-,-,TRBJ1-2,TRBV9,TGTGCCAGCAGCCTGCCCGGGGACTACACCTTC,CASSLPGDYTF
-,-,TRBJ2-2,TRBV30,TGTGCCTGGAGTGTAGGGGCGATTAACACCGGGGAGCTGTTTTTT,CAWSVGAINTGELFF
few,-,TRBJ2-1,TRBV19,TGTGCCAGTAGTCAGGGGCTAGTGACCTACAATGAGCAGTTCTTC,CASSQGLVTYNEQFF
-,-,TRBJ2-5,TRBV11-2,TGTGCCAGCAGCGAGGACCCCGTGGAGACCCAGTACTTC,CASSEDPVETQYF
-,TRBD2,TRBJ2-1,TRBV6-2/TRBV6-3,TGTGCCAGCACCCTAGCGGGAGATGAGCAGTTCTTC,CASTLAGDEQFF
-,-,TRBJ2-2,TRBV10-3,TGTGCCATCAGTGTGGCTGGGCCGTTCACCGGGGAGCTGTTTTTT,CAISVAGPFTGELFF
-,-,TRBJ2-3,TRBV27,TGTGCCAGCAGTCCAACCGGGGTATTGGAGACAGATACGCAGTATTTT,CASSPTGVLETDTQYF
once,TRBD1,TRBJ2-1,TRBV29-1,TGCAGCGTTACAGGGGGCCCCTACAATGAGCAGTTCTTC,CSVTGGPYNEQFF
-,-,TRBJ1-6,TRBV6-5,TGTGCCAGCAGTTACTCGATCTGGGACGGTCATAATTCACCCCTCCACTTT,CASSYSIWDGHNSPLHF
-,-,TRBJ2-2,TRBV27,TGTGCCAGCAGTTTTGGTCAGGGAATCGGGGAGCTGTTTTTT,CASSFGQGIGELFF
-,-,TRBJ1-1,TRBV4-2,TGTGCCAGCAGCCAAGGGGCGATGGAAGCTTTCTTT,CASSQGAMEAFF
once,TRBD2,TRBJ2-3,TRBV3-1,TGTGCCAGCAGCCAAGGCGGGGGGCGGTGGACAGATACGCAGTATTTT,CASSQGGGRWTDTQYF
once,-,TRBJ1-1,TRBV7-9,TGTGCCAGCAGCCAACGGGGTGGCACTGAAGCTTTCTTT,CASSQRGGTEAFF
once,-,TRBJ1-5,TRBV15,TGTGCCACCAGCCCAAACGAGGGGCCCCAGCATTTT,CATSPNEGPQHF
-,-,TRBJ2-1,TRBV10-3,TGTGCCATTAGCGCCAACTCCTACAATGAGCAGTTCTTC,CAISANSYNEQFF
-,-,TRBJ1-1,TRBV19,TGTGCCAGTAGTATGATGACAGAATTGAACACTGAAGCTTTCTTT,CASSMMTELNTEAFF
-,-,TRBJ2-1,TRBV30,TGTGCCTGGACCACCCGCTGGTGGCGGGACAATGAGCAGTTCTTC,CAWTTRWWRDNEQFF